This T cell receptor (beta chain) comes out of a study of T-cell memory formation after mild COVID-19. From 5'RACE with constant-segment primers came TCR alpha and TCR beta cDNA libraries that carried sample barcodes and UMIs. TCRdb redid the calling of the 5' RACE reads with MiXCR, one entry per CDR3 protein. The data show 140,000 to 150,000 distinct CDR3 sequences, with 25% seen just once and around a quarter held by the top ten. This clonotype was seen many times. Antigen: not known. The germline V gene encodes CDR1 MNHEY and CDR2 SVGEGT. This CDR3 contains 15 residues. The junction had 11 bases not matched to a gene; V was cut back by 6 bases and J by 5 bases. Findings and limits, study-wide: The study found balanced CD4/CD8 in clones contracting day 15 to 85 and a CD4+ lean in later expanders.

This chain connects TRBV6-2 or TRBV6-3 to TRBJ1-1; TRBD1 matches 8 bases. This TCR derives from an adult woman who had mild COVID-19 (a few samples of this study predate the infection). Cell type and time point are not known. The source material was PBMCs or a T cell subset sorted from them (not recorded which). For the CDR3, the DNA is TGTGCCAGCAGCGACGACAGGGGTGGAGGAACTGAAGCTTTCTTT. Translation gives CASSDDRGGGTEAFF.